This TCR beta chain is from a study of blood T cell repertoires in COVID-19. In assigning cohorts, the study relied on participant-reported clinical history. The J segment lost 7 bases and the V segment lost 5 bases, leaving 8 bases of the junction unmatched. CDR1 SGHTA and CDR2 FQGNSA come from the germline V gene. This CDR3 has 15 residues. The protocol was immunoSEQ multiplex PCR, while the TCRdb copy is restricted to in-frame clones and leaves out a portion. The sample has roughly 200,000 clones; roughly 80% are singletons. J is TRBJ2-3 and V is TRBV7-2; 11 nucleotides align to TRBD2. This receptor was identified in a woman between 55 and 75 years old with acute COVID-19. Sequencing was performed on PBMCs or T cells enriched from blood (not recorded which). DNA for the CDR3: TGTGCCAGCAGCCCCATAGCGGGAGGGACCTATACGCAGTATTTT. Translation gives CASSPIAGGTYTQYF.